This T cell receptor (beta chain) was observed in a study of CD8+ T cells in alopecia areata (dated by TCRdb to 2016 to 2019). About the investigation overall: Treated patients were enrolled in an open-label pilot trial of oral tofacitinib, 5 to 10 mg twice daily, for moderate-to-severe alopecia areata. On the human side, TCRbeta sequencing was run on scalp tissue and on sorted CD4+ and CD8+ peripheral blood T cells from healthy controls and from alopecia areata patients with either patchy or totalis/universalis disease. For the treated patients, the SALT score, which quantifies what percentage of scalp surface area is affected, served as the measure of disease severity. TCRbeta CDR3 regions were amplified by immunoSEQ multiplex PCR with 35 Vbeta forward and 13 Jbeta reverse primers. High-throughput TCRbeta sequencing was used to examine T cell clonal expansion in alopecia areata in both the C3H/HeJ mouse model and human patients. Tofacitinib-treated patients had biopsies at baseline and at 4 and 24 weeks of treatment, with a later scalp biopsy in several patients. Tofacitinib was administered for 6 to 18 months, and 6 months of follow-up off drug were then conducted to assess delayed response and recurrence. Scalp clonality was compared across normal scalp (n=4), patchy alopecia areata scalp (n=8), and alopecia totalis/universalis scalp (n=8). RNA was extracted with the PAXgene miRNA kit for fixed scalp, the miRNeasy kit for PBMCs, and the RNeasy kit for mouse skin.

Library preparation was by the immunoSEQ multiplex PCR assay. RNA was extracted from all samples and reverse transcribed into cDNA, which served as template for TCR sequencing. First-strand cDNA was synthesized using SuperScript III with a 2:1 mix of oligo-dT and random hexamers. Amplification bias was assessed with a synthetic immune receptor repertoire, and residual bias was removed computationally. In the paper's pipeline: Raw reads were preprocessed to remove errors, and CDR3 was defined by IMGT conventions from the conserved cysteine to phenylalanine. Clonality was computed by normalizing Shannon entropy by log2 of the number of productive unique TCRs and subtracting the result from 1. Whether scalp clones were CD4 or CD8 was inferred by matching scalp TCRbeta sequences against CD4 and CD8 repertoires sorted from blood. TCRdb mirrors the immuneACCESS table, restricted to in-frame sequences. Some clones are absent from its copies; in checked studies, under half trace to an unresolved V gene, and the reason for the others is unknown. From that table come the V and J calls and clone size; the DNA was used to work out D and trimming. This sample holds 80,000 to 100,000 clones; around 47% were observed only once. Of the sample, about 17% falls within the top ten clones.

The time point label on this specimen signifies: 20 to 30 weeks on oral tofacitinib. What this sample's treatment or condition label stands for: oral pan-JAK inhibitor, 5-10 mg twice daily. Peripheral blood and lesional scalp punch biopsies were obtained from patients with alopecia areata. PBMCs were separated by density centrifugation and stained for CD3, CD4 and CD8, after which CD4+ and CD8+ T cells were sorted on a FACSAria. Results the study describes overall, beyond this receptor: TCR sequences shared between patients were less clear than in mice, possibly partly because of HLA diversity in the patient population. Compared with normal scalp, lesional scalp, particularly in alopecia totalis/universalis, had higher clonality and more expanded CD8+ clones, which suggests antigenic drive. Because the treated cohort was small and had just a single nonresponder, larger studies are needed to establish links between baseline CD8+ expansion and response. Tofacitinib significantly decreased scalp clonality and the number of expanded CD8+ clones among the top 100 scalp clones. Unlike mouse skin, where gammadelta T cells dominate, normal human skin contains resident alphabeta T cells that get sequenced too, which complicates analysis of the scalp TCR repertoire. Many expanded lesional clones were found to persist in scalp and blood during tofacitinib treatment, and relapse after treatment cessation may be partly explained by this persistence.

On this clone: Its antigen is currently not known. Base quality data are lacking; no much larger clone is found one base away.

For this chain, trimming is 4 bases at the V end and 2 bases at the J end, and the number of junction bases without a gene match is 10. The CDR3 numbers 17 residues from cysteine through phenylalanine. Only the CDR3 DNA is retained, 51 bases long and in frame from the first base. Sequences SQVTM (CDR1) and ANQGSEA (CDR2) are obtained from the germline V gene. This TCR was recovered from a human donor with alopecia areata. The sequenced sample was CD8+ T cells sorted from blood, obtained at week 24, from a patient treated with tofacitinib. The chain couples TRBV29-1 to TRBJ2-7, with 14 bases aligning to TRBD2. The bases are TGCAGCGTTGGGATGACTAGCGGGAGGGCCCTGCCCTACGAGCAGTACTTC. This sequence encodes CSVGMTSGRALPYEQYF.